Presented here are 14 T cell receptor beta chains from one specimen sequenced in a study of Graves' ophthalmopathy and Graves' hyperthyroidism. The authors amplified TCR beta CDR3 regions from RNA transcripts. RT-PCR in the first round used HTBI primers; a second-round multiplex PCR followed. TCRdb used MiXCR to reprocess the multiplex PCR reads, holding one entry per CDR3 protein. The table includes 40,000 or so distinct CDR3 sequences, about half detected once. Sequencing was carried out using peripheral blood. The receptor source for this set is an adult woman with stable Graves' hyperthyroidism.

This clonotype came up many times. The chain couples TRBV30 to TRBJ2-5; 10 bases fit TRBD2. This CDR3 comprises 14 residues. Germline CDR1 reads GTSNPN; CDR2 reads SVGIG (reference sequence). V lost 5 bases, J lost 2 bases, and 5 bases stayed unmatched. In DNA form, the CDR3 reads TGTGCCTGGGGCAGCGGGAGGGGACAAGAGACCCAGTACTTC. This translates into CAWGSGRGQETQYF. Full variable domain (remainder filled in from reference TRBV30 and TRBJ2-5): SQTIHQWPATLVQPVGSPLSLECTVEGTSNPNLYWYRQAAGRGLQLLFYSVGIGQISSEVPQNLSASRPQDRQFILSSKKLLLSDSGFYLCAWGSGRGQETQYFGPGTRLLVL.

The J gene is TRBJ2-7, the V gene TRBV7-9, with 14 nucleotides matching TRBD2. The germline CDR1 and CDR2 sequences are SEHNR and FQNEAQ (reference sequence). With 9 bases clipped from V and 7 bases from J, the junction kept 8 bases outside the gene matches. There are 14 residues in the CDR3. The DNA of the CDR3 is TGTGCCAGTAGACTAGCGGGAGGGCCCCCTGAGCAGTACTTC. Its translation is CASRLAGGPPEQYF.

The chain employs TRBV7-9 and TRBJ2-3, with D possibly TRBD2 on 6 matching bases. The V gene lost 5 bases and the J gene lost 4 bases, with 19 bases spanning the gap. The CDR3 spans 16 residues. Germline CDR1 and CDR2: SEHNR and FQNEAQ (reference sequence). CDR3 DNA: TGTGCCAGCAGCCCAATGGGACTTAAAGGCGCAGATACGCAGTATTTT. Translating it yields CASSPMGLKGADTQYF. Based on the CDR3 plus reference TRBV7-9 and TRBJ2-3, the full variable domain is DTGVSQNPRHKITKRGQNVTFRCDPISEHNRLYWYRQTLGQGPEFLTYFQNEAQLEKSRLLSDRFSAERPKGSFSTLEIQRTEQGDSAMYLCASSPMGLKGADTQYFGPGTRLTVL.

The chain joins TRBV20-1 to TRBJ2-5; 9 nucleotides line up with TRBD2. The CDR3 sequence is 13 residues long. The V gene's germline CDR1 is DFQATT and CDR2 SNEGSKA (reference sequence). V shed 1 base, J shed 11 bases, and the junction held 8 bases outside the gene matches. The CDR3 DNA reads TGCAGTGCTAGAGGGCCTAGCGGGATGCCGCAGTACTTC. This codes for CSARGPSGMPQYF.

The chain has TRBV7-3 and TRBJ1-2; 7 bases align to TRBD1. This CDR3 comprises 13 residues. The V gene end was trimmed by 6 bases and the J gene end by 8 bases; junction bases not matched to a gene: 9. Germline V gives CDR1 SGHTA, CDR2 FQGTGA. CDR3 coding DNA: TGTGCCAGCAGTTCCGACAGGGTCGGGGGCTACACCTTC. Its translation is CASSSDRVGGYTF. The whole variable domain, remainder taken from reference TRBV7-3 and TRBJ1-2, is GAGVSQTPSNKVTEKGKYVELRCDPISGHTALYWYRQSLGQGPEFLIYFQGTGAADDSGLPNDRFFAVRPEGSVSTLKIQRTERGDSAVYLCASSSDRVGGYTFGSGTRLTVV.

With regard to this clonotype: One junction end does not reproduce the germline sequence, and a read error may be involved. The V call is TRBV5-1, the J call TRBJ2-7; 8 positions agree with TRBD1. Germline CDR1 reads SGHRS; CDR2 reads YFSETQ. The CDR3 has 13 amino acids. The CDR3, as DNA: TGTGCCAGCCCCGCCGGGACAGGTTACGAGCAGTACTTC. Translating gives CASPAGTGYEQYF.

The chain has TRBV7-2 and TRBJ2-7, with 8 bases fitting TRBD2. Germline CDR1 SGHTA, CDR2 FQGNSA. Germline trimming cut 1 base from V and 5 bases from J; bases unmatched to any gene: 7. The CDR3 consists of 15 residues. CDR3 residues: CASSLGESGGNEQYF. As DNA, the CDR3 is TGTGCCAGCAGCTTAGGGGAGAGCGGGGGCAACGAGCAGTACTTC.

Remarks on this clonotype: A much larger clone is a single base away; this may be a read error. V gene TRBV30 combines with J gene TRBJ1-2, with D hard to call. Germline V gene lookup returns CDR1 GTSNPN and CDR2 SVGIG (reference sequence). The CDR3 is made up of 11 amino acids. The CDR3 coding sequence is TGTGCCTGGGGTAATGGATATGACTACACCTTC. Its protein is CAWGNGYDYTF.

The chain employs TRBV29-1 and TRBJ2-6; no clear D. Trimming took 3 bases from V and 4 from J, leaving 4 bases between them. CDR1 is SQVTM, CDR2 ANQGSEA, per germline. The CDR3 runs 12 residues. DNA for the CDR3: TGCAGCGTTGATACCGGGGCCAACGTCCTGACTTTC. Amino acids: CSVDTGANVLTF.

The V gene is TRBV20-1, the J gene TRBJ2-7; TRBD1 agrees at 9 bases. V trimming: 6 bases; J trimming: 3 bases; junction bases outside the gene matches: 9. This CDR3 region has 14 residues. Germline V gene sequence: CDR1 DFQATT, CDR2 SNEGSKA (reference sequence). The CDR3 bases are TGCAGTGCCCTGGCCCGGACAGGGGTCTACGAGCAGTACTTC. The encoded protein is CSALARTGVYEQYF.

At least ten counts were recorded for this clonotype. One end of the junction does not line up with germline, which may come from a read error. The CDR3, as DNA: TGTGCCAGCAGTCCTAGGGGGCGCGGGTACGGGCAGTACTTC. Its translation: CASSPRGRGYGQYF. The chain carries TRBV28 and TRBJ2-7; TRBD1 matches at 7 bases. CDR1 is MDHEN, CDR2 SYDVKM, per germline. The CDR3 extends over 14 amino acids.

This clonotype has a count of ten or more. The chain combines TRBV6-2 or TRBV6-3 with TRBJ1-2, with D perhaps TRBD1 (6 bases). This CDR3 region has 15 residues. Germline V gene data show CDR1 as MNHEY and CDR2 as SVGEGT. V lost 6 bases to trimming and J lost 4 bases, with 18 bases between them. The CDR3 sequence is CASSHLTRGPYGYTF. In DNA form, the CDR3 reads TGTGCCAGCAGCCATCTTACCAGGGGCCCCTATGGCTACACCTTC.

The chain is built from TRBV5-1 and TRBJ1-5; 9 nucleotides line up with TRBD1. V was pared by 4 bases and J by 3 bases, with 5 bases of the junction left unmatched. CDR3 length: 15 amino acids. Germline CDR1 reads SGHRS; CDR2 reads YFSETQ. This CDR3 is CASSVGTGYNQPQHF. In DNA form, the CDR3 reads TGCGCCAGCAGCGTTGGGACAGGGTACAATCAGCCCCAGCATTTT.

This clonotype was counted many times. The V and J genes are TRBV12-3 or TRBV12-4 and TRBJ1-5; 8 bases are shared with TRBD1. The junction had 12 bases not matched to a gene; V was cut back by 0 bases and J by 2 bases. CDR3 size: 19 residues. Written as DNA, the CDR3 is TGTGCCAGCAGTTTAGCCGTAGGCGGACAGGGAAAGGGCAATCAGCCCCAGCATTTT. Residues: CASSLAVGGQGKGNQPQHF.